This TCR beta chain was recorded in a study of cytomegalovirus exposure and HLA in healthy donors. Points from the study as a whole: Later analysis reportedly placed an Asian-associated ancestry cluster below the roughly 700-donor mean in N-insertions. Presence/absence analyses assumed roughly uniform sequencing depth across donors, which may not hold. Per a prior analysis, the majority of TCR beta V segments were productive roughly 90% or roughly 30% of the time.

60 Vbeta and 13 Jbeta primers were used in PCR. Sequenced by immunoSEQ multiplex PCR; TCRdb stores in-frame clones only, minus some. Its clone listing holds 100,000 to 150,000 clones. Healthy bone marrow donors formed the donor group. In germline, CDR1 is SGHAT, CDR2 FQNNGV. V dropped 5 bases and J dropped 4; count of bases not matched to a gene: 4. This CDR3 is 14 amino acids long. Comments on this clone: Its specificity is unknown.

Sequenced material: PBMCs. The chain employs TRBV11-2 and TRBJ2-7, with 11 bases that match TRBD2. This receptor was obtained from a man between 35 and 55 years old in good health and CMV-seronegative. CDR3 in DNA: TGTGCCAGCAGCCATGGACTAGCGGGTTACGAGCAGTACTTC. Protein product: CASSHGLAGYEQYF.